The source of this TCR beta chain is a study of blood T cell repertoires in COVID-19 (dated by TCRdb to 2018 to 2021). The study in broad terms: Samples from collaborators originated in the United States, Italy and Spain and spanned both the acute and convalescent phases of COVID-19. The dataset comprised deeply sampled blood TCRbeta repertoires from subjects exposed to, actively infected with, or recovered from COVID-19. The repertoires were released in a freely available public database meant as a resource for research on the immune response to SARS-CoV-2. Where available, HLA class I and class II types were obtained from metadata supplied by the sample provider rather than from assay-based typing. The samples were drawn from two sources: the first 160 participants of the ongoing ImmuneRACE study, and 1,000 to 1,500 subjects contributed by 6 global collaborators. The prospective study material was composed of cDNA or gDNA derived from T cells, B-cell-depleted T cells, or PBMCs. Sample metadata almost always included a de-identified subject ID, COVID-19 status, age in years and sex. The research as a whole found: How much clinical and demographic metadata was included differed by source and by participant, and the metadata was provided uncurated.

The immunoSEQ Assay, a bias-controlled multiplex PCR, was used to amplify TCRbeta CDR3 regions from genomic DNA. As for the original processing: The number of nucleated cells in each sample was estimated by amplification of reference gene primers within the assay. Sequence reads were collapsed and filtered to measure the absolute abundance of every unique TCRbeta CDR3 rearrangement. For each sample, productive Simpson clonality was calculated by taking the square root of Simpson's diversity index across productive rearrangements. TCRdb carries this immuneACCESS record with in-frame sequences only. Its versions omit some clonotypes, under half of them owing to an unresolved V gene in the studies checked, with the rest unexplained. V and J calls and clone size are given by that table; D and trimming were obtained from the DNA. The sample yields about 400,000 clones; roughly 90% were counted once. 1.7% of the sample belongs to the ten largest clones.

The germline ends are 15 bases apart after V is trimmed by 0 bases and J by 2 bases. For CDR1 and CDR2, the germline V gene (reference sequence) lists SGHKS and YYEKEE. Including the terminal cysteine and phenylalanine, the CDR3 comprises 17 residues. Only CDR3 DNA remains: 51 bases, in frame from the first base. Participants in the prospective study were enrolled through a virtual design, were aged about 18 to 89 years, and lived in fewer than 30 United States geographic areas. To assign participants to cohorts, the prospective study relied on clinical history that participants themselves reported in a screening survey and a study questionnaire. ImmuneRACE Cohort 3 recovered participants were defined by two consecutive negative NP/OP PCR tests, healthcare professional clearance, or symptom resolution. Each participant in the prospective study had whole blood, serum and a nasopharyngeal or oropharyngeal swab collected by mobile phlebotomists. Over an approximately 2-month period, participants in the prospective study had the option of providing additional blood draws and questionnaires. Blood samples from the prospective study were shipped frozen or at room temperature prior to DNA extraction.

In regard to this clone: Its antigen is currently not known. The input lacks base qualities; no much larger clone sits a single base away.

The receptor chain draws on TRBV5-5 and TRBJ1-5, with no reliable assignment of the D segment. The TCR comes from a woman in her twenties or thirties who had recovered from COVID-19. The material sequenced was PBMCs or T cells enriched from blood (not recorded which). CDR3 loop: CASSLVLVWERNQPQHF. The sequenced DNA is TGTGCCAGCAGCTTGGTCCTAGTTTGGGAGCGCAATCAGCCCCAGCATTTT.